These T cell receptor beta chains were read from a single sample in a study of blood T cell repertoires in COVID-19. The assay was immunoSEQ multiplex PCR, and TCRdb's table has in-frame clones only and misses some. The top ten clones hold more than 0.95% of a sample with 350,000 to 450,000 clones, about 90% of them seen once. The specimen was peripheral blood. The source is a man between 35 and 55 years old with acute or convalescent COVID-19. CDR3s include the opening cysteine and the closing phenylalanine or tryptophan.

V,J,CDR3
TRBV5-1,TRBJ2-7,CASSPGQGGYEQYF
TRBV5-6,TRBJ1-3,CASRRSGSLGNTIYF
TRBV14,TRBJ1-2,CASSQGGDGRGYGYTF
TRBV28,TRBJ2-7,CASGLPSYEQYF
TRBV7-8,TRBJ1-6,CASSFTGTANNSPLHF
TRBV5-4,TRBJ2-7,CASSTRQGTYEQYF
TRBV24-1,TRBJ2-2,CATSDFPLRFPGELFF
TRBV5-1,TRBJ2-3,CASSLGQSTDTQYF
TRBV9,TRBJ1-1,CASSVVTELRAEAFF
TRBV27,TRBJ2-1,CASSFNGRGGDNEQFF
TRBV6-2/TRBV6-3,TRBJ1-5,CASSQGQGANQPQHF
TRBV6-5,TRBJ2-5,CASSYEGIGETQYF
TRBV7-9,TRBJ1-1,CASSLASGTEAFF
TRBV15,TRBJ2-7,CATSRDRTGGWEQYF
TRBV27,TRBJ2-1,CASSSPGTSGTSSEQFF
TRBV13,TRBJ2-5,CASSLGMTGMRETQYF
TRBV5-1,TRBJ1-1,CASSSLQGFATEAFF
TRBV7-3,TRBJ2-7,CASSLTRGSYEQYF
TRBV7-2,TRBJ2-7,CASSLNSGGEQYF
TRBV9,TRBJ1-4,CASSVAGNEKLFF
TRBV6-6,TRBJ2-7,CASSSPGGQYF
TRBV7-9,TRBJ1-2,CASSYRLRDRGYYGYTF
TRBV5-6,TRBJ2-1,CASSLGGLGVEQFF
TRBV27,TRBJ2-5,CASSYGTDQETQYF
TRBV14,TRBJ1-2,CASSLQATYGYTF
TRBV27,TRBJ2-5,CASSRYRTSGRGETQYF
TRBV19,TRBJ2-7,CASSTGVGQGIYEQYF
TRBV12-3/TRBV12-4,TRBJ1-1,CASTTWGGTEAFF
TRBV19,TRBJ1-4,CASSIGGTGASEKLFF